This paragraph reports one T cell receptor (beta chain). Its binding antigen is unknown. Base qualities are not recorded, but no much larger clone differs from it by a single base. The entry originates in a study of cytomegalovirus exposure and HLA in healthy donors (dated 2017 in TCRdb). Concerning the study at large: The 550 to 750 repertoires of the first cohort and the 120 or so validation repertoires were produced on the same platform, according to a later analysis. High-throughput TCR immunosequencing, statistical association of individual TCRs with disease status, and machine learning were combined to predict cytomegalovirus infection status. Along with the roughly 670-subject first cohort, a separate validation cohort of over a hundred different subjects was used. The study aimed to test whether signatures of past pathogen exposure could be identified by cataloging public T cell receptors.

The library was built by means of the immunoSEQ multiplex PCR assay. Turning to the authors' computational methods: To diagnose cytomegalovirus status from the catalog of TCR beta chain sequences, a statistical classification framework was built. Here the immuneACCESS table is served through TCRdb, limited to in-frame sequences with V and J called. Missing clones are a known gap in these copies; in checked studies unresolved V genes cover under half, and the rest lacks a known reason. The DNA gave D and trimming, while V, J and clone size come from that table. A total of 180,000 or so clones appear in this sample, around 87% of them only once. Approximately 1.5% of the sample is held by the ten biggest clonotypes. The paper as a whole reports these results and caveats: Most TCR sequences were observed very rarely across donors, whereas some public TCRs were present in many individuals. A later analysis had no HLA typing for the validation cohort, so co-occurrence there was scored across all 110 or so repertoires. It was suggested by the authors that the approach could potentially be generalized to other disease states and immunological phenotypes. In vitro tests confirmed that a few of the cytomegalovirus-associated TCR beta chains recognize cytomegalovirus antigens. The classifier was reported to diagnose cytomegalovirus status with high specificity and sensitivity in both the original and validation cohorts. In the study, around 150 TCR beta chains were listed as associated with cytomegalovirus. In a later analysis, TCRs clustered in the first cohort were found to also tend to co-occur in the 130 or so validation repertoires, with roughly 93% of cluster scores above 0.

Separate from the approximately 700-subject first cohort, the validation cohort of roughly 130 subjects was the group to which the donors belonged. V is pruned by 3 bases and J by 1 base, leaving 6 bases of the junction without a gene match. CDR1 and CDR2, per the germline V gene, are LGHNA and YNFKEQ. Spanning cysteine to phenylalanine, the CDR3 consists of 17 amino acids. The only DNA kept is the CDR3, 51 bases in frame from the first base. The sequence derives from a woman between 25 and 40 years old in good health and CMV-seronegative. The chain couples TRBV4-2 to TRBJ1-1; 12 middle bases align to TRBD1. The specimen was PBMCs. The CDR3 region has the sequence CASSQGQGASRNTEAFF. The sequenced DNA: TGTGCCAGCAGCCAGGGACAGGGGGCTAGTCGGAACACTGAAGCTTTCTTT.